This T cell receptor beta chain was captured in a study of T cells in Graves' hyperthyroidism and ophthalmopathy (dated by TCRdb to between 2018 and 2021). General notes on the study: Peripheral blood samples were taken at initial diagnosis, before any treatment was given. A discovery cohort of approximately 100 patients, 43 with Graves' ophthalmopathy and fewer than 65 with stable Graves' hyperthyroidism, was used to find distinguishing TCR V-J signatures. Whether ophthalmopathy could be predicted prospectively was tested in an independent validation cohort made up of fewer than 20 hyperthyroidism patients plus 17 patients who later progressed to ophthalmopathy. For training and testing, the 100 or so patients in the discovery cohort were randomly divided in a 7:3 ratio. Thyroid tissue and blood T-cell repertoires from more than five Graves' hyperthyroidism patients were also compared in the study. After sampling, hyperthyroidism patients received methimazole starting at 30 mg daily, and ophthalmopathy patients received high-dose intravenous methylprednisolone. The paper describes TCR Vbeta CDR3 sequencing of about 140 peripheral blood samples, made up of around 41 ophthalmopathy patients, roughly 80 hyperthyroidism patients and some 17 progressor patients.

A patient counted as having stable Graves' hyperthyroidism if no progression to ophthalmopathy occurred over 18 months of follow-up. Hyperthyroidism patients were newly diagnosed, had a disease duration of under 2 months, and were aged 18 to 65 years. Exclusion was applied to patients with uncontrolled infections, other autoimmune diseases, pregnancy or lactation. Diagnoses were based on clinical symptoms, serum thyroxine and TRAb, thyroid ultrasound and orbital computed tomography. PBMCs were isolated from about 10 ml of fresh peripheral blood by Ficoll-Paque density gradient centrifugation. Total RNA was extracted with Trizol reagent, and quality was checked on an Agilent 2100 Bioanalyzer. The TCR beta CDR3 regions were amplified from RNA transcripts. The first round of RT-PCR for the TCR CDR3 was performed with the HTBI primer set and the Qiagen OneStep RT-PCR kit. Libraries were constructed in a second round of multiplex PCR, after which size selection and purification were carried out. The libraries were sequenced on an Illumina HiSeq2000 using paired-end 100 bp reads. As for how the authors treated the data: Raw data were processed with SOAPnuke, discarding reads with adapters, uncalled bases, mean Phred below 15, or no exact constant-primer or identifier match. COPE v1.2.5 was used to merge the high-quality paired reads, and each unique nucleotide sequence was defined as a clonotype. MiTCR v1.1 was used to align clonotypes to the IMGT TRBV, TRBD and TRBJ reference segments. Analysis was restricted to V-J combinations with a frequency above 0.0001, which covered 99.2% of repertoires. The TCS score was defined as the ratio of F50 (clonal expansion) to E x V (chaos), calculated using BLOSUM62-based TCRdist between CDR3 peptides within each V-J. Welch's t-statistics and random forest reduced 514 V-J features to under 15, which were used in a naive Bayes classifier (R e1071). TCRdb redid the processing of the public reads, applying fastp at Q25 and MiXCR, and retained in-frame beta chains. When rows share a CDR3 protein, they turn into one entry using the most common DNA and genes. The V and J calls here are based on TCRdb, not the publication. The sample profile shows about 300,000 distinct CDR3 sequences; roughly 13% of them were found once. The top ten clonotypes cover 7% to 9.5% of the sample.

The CDR3, from cysteine to phenylalanine, totals 17 residues. The entry retains the CDR3 DNA only, 51 bases that are in frame from base 1. Germline trimming amounts to 1 base on V and 0 bases on J, with 5 as the count of junction bases outside the gene matches. The investigation overall reported the following: A model built on a 13 V-J signature distinguished ophthalmopathy from stable hyperthyroidism, reaching over 85% sensitivity and approximately 83% specificity in cross-validation and 80%/75% in testing. Blood samples also contained most of the expanded thyroid clonotypes (frequency above 0.001), which suggests that blood repertoires may reflect thyroid immune responses. Sample size was not statistically predetermined, and investigators were not blinded to group allocation. In validation, the model predicted progression to ophthalmopathy a median of roughly 6.1 months before onset, with about 70% sensitivity and more than 72% specificity.

This clonotype was seen repeatedly, ten times or more. Its antigen is still unknown. No much larger clone is present one base from it, and per-base qualities are unavailable. The chain was built from TRBV12-3 or TRBV12-4 and TRBJ2-3; TRBD2 fits 9 bases in the junction. This clonotype originated in a woman in her 40s with Graves' hyperthyroidism. The sample consisted of blood. The base sequence is TGTGCCAGCAGTTTAGTGGGGACTAGCCCTAGCACAGATACGCAGTATTTT. Its product reads: CASSLVGTSPSTDTQYF.